The entry below describes one T cell receptor beta chain. The antigen is not known. The entry originates in a study of T cells in tumors after PD-1 blockade. Study-level background: Prior checkpoint blockade, systemic immunosuppressant use, or anti-cancer therapy within 4 weeks excluded patients. A subset received ongoing vismodegib 150 mg daily alongside anti-PD-1 therapy. Findings and caveats of the study: Some novel exhausted tumor clones appeared in pre-treatment blood, suggesting peripheral recruitment.

Clones were read by immunoSEQ multiplex PCR, and TCRdb kept only the in-frame ones, dropping some. Among over 60,000 clones listed, approximately 79% were seen once. CDR3 length: 13 residues. Trimming removed 4 bases at V and 1 base at J, with 10 bases between. The germline CDR1 and CDR2 sequences are SQVTM and ANQGSEA. The sequencing here drew on PBMCs, taken after anti-PD-1 treatment. The genes are TRBV29-1 and TRBJ1-1; no definite D call. The TCR was taken from a human donor with basal cell carcinoma. The CDR3 protein is CSVAKTANTEAFF. DNA for the CDR3: TGCAGCGTTGCGAAAACAGCGAACACTGAAGCTTTCTTT.